The 6 T cell receptor beta chains presented below share a single source sample, sequenced in a study of blood T cell repertoires in COVID-19. Clones were read by immunoSEQ multiplex PCR, and TCRdb kept only the in-frame ones, dropping some. Among fewer than 400,000 clones listed, 85% were seen once. Specimen: peripheral blood. The receptors here all came from a woman aged 18-29 years with acute or convalescent COVID-19.

A remark on this clone: The same CDR3 also results from other DNA sequences found in this sample. V is TRBV19 and J is TRBJ1-2; 9 nucleotides line up with TRBD1. J gave up 8 bases and V 6 bases, and 4 bases lay outside the gene matches. Germline CDR1 reads LNHDA; CDR2 reads SQIVND (reference sequence). The length of the CDR3 is 12 residues. DNA of the CDR3: TGTGCCAGTAGACAGGGGGCTAGAGGCTACACCTTC. Its protein is CASRQGARGYTF.

V and J are TRBV5-6 and TRBJ1-5; 7 bases match TRBD1. This CDR3 contains 15 residues. The germline gives CDR1 SGHDT, CDR2 YYEEEE. Trimming at V came to 3 bases and at J to 6 bases, leaving 9 bases not matched to a gene. CDR3 region: CASSSDAGGGQPQHF. The CDR3 DNA reads TGTGCCAGCAGCTCAGACGCAGGGGGAGGTCAGCCCCAGCATTTT.

This clone has just a few counts. The genes are TRBV29-1 and TRBJ1-1, with 11 bases lining up with TRBD1. The CDR3 extends over 17 amino acids. The V gene's germline CDR1 is SQVTM and CDR2 ANQGSEA. V shed 6 bases and J 4 bases; nucleotides not matched to a gene: 16. CDR3 nucleotides: TGCAGCGTCGCGAGAGGACAGGGGGCTGAGGAGAGCACTGAAGCTTTCTTT. This encodes CSVARGQGAEESTEAFF.

CDR3 coding DNA: TGCAGCGTTGAAGGGACAAATAAGAACACTGAAGCTTTCTTT. It translates to CSVEGTNKNTEAFF. The rearrangement joins TRBV29-1 to TRBJ1-1; maybe TRBD1 (5 bases). The V end was cut by 1 base, the J end by 1 base, with 10 bases between. The CDR3 has 14 residues. Germline values: CDR1 SQVTM, CDR2 ANQGSEA.

The J gene is TRBJ1-5, the V gene TRBV6-5, with a tentative D call TRBD1 (6 bases). V lost 8 bases and J lost 2, with 10 bases in between. Germline V gives CDR1 MNHEY, CDR2 SVGAGI. The CDR3 covers 13 residues. CDR3 loop: CASRAGGNQPQHF. In DNA form, the CDR3 reads TGTGCCAGCCGGGCAGGGGGCAATCAGCCCCAGCATTTT.

V is TRBV5-1 and J is TRBJ2-7; 8 positions agree with TRBD1. Trimming at V came to 2 bases and at J to 2 bases, leaving 3 bases not matched to a gene. This CDR3 has 14 residues. CDR1 is SGHRS, CDR2 YFSETQ, per germline. CDR3 DNA: TGCGCCAGCAGCTTTTCGGGACAGGCCTACGAGCAGTACTTC. Its protein product is CASSFSGQAYEQYF.